This T cell receptor (beta chain) derives from a study of T cell responses to AZD1222 COVID-19 vaccine. This clone has only one observation. Using immunoSEQ multiplex PCR, the repertoire was profiled, and TCRdb retains in-frame clones only, with some absent. In the table there are 80,000 to 130,000 clones, 85% to 90% of which are singletons. The sequences come from peripheral blood, collected on day 0 of AZD1222 vaccination. This sequence originates from an adult in good health.

The CDR3 loop reads CASSSRWGGNEQFF. In DNA form, the CDR3 reads TGTGCCAGCAGCTCCCGTTGGGGAGGGAATGAGCAGTTCTTC. This rearrangement joins TRBV11-2 to TRBJ2-1, with TRBD2 matching 7 bases. Germline-derived CDR1 and CDR2 are SGHAT and FQNNGV. CDR3 size: 14 residues. The V gene end was trimmed by 4 bases and the J gene end by 7 bases; junction bases not matched to a gene: 7.